Following are 30 T cell receptor beta chains from one sample sequenced in a study of T cell changes during pregnancy in multiple sclerosis. This table comes from immunoSEQ multiplex PCR, and its TCRdb copy is limited to in-frame clones, with some not included. The sample holds about 70,000 clones, 85% to 95% seen once. The material sequenced was CD8+ T cells from peripheral blood mononuclear cells, taken in the third trimester of pregnancy. The origin of the receptors is a female donor in good health, enrolled as a control in a pregnancy study.

The V gene is TRBV4-3, the J gene TRBJ2-3, with D possibly being TRBD2 (5 bases). Trimming pared 0 bases from V and 5 bases from J, leaving 15 bases between. Germline V gives CDR1 LGHNA, CDR2 YSLEER. This CDR3 has 16 residues. The CDR3, as DNA: TGCGCCAGCAGCCAAGATCGGGAAGGGATAAGAGATACGCAGTATTTT. This translates into CASSQDREGIRDTQYF.

The J gene is TRBJ2-2, the V gene TRBV4-2; D uncertain. The CDR3 is 12 amino acids. CDR1 and CDR2 from the germline V gene are LGHNA and YNFKEQ. V was cut by 1 base and J by 8 bases, with 5 bases left in between. CDR3 in DNA: TGTGCCAGCAGCCAAGGCGAAGGGGAGCTGTTTTTT. Translating it yields CASSQGEGELFF.

This chain connects TRBV6-1 to TRBJ1-3, with D perhaps matching TRBD1 (5 bases). The CDR3 has 12 residues. In germline, CDR1 is MNHNS, CDR2 SASEGT. The CDR3 nucleotides read TGTGCGACTGGGGCAACTGGAAACACCATATATTTT. Protein: CATGATGNTIYF.

V is TRBV30 and J is TRBJ2-7; 7 bases match TRBD2. Germline assignment: CDR1 GTSNPN and CDR2 SVGIG (reference sequence). This CDR3 contains 11 residues. Germline trimming cut 4 bases from V and 5 bases from J; bases unmatched to any gene: 2. The CDR3 here is CAWTGGHEQYF. The CDR3 DNA reads as TGTGCCTGGACGGGGGGACACGAGCAGTACTTC. Full variable domain (outside the CDR3, taken from reference TRBV30 and TRBJ2-7): SQTIHQWPATLVQPVGSPLSLECTVEGTSNPNLYWYRQAAGRGLQLLFYSVGIGQISSEVPQNLSASRPQDRQFILSSKKLLLSDSGFYLCAWTGGHEQYFGPGTRLTVT.

The chain has TRBV19 and TRBJ2-7; D possibly corresponds to TRBD2 (5 bases). CDR1 and CDR2 (germline): LNHDA, SQIVND (reference sequence). V shed 10 bases and J shed 4 bases, with 11 bases lying between them. The CDR3 sequence is 11 residues long. Written as DNA, the CDR3 is TGTGCCATCTCAAGCGGATACGAGCAGTACTTC. Its protein is CAISSGYEQYF.

V usage is TRBV6-6 and J usage is TRBJ2-3; 8 nucleotides match TRBD1. V gave up 4 bases and J gave up 0 bases; unmatched junction bases: 3. The germline V gene has CDR1 MNHNY and CDR2 SVGAGI (reference sequence). The CDR3 length is 15 residues. The CDR3 nucleotides are TGTGCCAGCAGTTCGGACAGGGCTAGCACAGATACGCAGTATTTT. Protein: CASSSDRASTDTQYF.

This chain connects TRBV7-9 to TRBJ2-5, with TRBD1 matching 9 bases. Per germline, CDR1 SEHNR and CDR2 FQNEAQ (reference sequence). This CDR3 is 16 amino acids long. V trimming: 5 bases; J trimming: 1 base; junction bases outside the gene matches: 8. The CDR3 DNA follows: TGTGCCAGCAGCCCATCGGACAGGGGTGGCCAAGAGACCCAGTACTTC. Translation: CASSPSDRGGQETQYF.

The genes are TRBV7-9 and TRBJ2-7; 7 bases are a match to TRBD1. This CDR3 has 13 residues. V trimming: 5 bases; J trimming: 4 bases; junction bases outside the gene matches: 5. Germline CDR1 and CDR2: SEHNR and FQNEAQ (reference sequence). CDR3 residues: CASSVGTVYEQYF. For the CDR3, the DNA is TGTGCCAGCAGCGTCGGGACAGTTTACGAGCAGTACTTC.

The chain employs TRBV27 and TRBJ1-1; D is possibly TRBD1 (5 bases). CDR1 and CDR2 (germline): MNHEY, SMNVEV (reference sequence). Trimming shortened V by 6 bases and J by 1 base, and 12 bases separated the two germline ends. This CDR3 comprises 14 residues. This CDR3 is CASRWGRANTEAFF. Here the CDR3 DNA reads TGTGCCAGCAGATGGGGCAGGGCGAACACTGAAGCTTTCTTT.

This clone was recorded once. The gene calls are TRBV5-5 and TRBJ2-7; 10 bases align to TRBD2. CDR3 length: 15 amino acids. The V gene end was trimmed by 1 base and the J gene end by 4 bases; junction bases not matched to a gene: 5. Germline V lookup: CDR1 SGHKS, CDR2 YYEKEE (reference sequence). The CDR3 loop is CASSLHWTSGYEQYF. For the CDR3, the DNA is TGTGCCAGCAGCTTGCATTGGACTAGCGGTTACGAGCAGTACTTC.

J is TRBJ2-3 and V is TRBV29-1, with D hard to call. This CDR3 region has 12 residues. V lost 6 bases to trimming and J lost 0 bases, with 7 bases between them. The germline V gene has CDR1 SQVTM and CDR2 ANQGSEA. CDR3 sequence: CSVRSSTDTQYF. The DNA for the CDR3 is TGCAGCGTCAGAAGTAGCACAGATACGCAGTATTTT.

V is TRBV5-1 and J is TRBJ2-1; TRBD1 might be the D (6 bases). Between the trimmed V and J ends, which lost 2 bases and 2 bases, there was a span of 11 bases. The CDR3 contains 15 residues. Germline V gives CDR1 SGHRS, CDR2 YFSETQ. In DNA form, the CDR3 reads TGCGCCAGCAGCTTAGGGGACACAGCCTACAATGAGCAGTTCTTC. This translates into CASSLGDTAYNEQFF.

This chain connects TRBV9 to TRBJ2-5; TRBD1 matches at 9 bases. The CDR3 has 15 residues. Germline-derived CDR1 and CDR2 are SGDLS and YYNGEE. Losses at the gene ends were 3 bases for V and 4 bases for J; bases not matched to a gene: 7. CDR3 protein: CASSAQGAQRETQYF. For the CDR3, the DNA is TGTGCCAGCAGCGCACAGGGGGCGCAGAGAGAGACCCAGTACTTC.

The chain employs TRBV29-1 and TRBJ2-2, with D possibly being TRBD1 (5 bases). There are 11 residues in the CDR3. Looked up from germline, CDR1 is SQVTM and CDR2 is ANQGSEA. Trimming took 7 bases from V and 7 from J, leaving 10 bases between them. For the CDR3, the DNA is TGCAGCGGTCAGGGCGTCGGGGAGCTGTTTTTT. It codes for CSGQGVGELFF.

The chain joins TRBV6-5 to TRBJ1-1, with D tentatively TRBD1 (5 bases). Trimming took 3 bases from V and 1 from J, leaving 15 bases between them. This CDR3 is built from 16 residues. Germline V gene data show CDR1 as MNHEY and CDR2 as SVGAGI. The CDR3 is CASSYILGGKNTEAFF. CDR3 DNA: TGTGCCAGCAGTTATATCCTCGGGGGAAAGAACACTGAAGCTTTCTTT.

The rearrangement joins TRBV10-1 to TRBJ2-7; 10 bases match TRBD1. Germline trimming cut 7 bases from V and 5 bases from J; bases unmatched to any gene: 11. Germline V gene lookup returns CDR1 WNHNN and CDR2 SYGVQD (reference sequence). The CDR3 consists of 15 residues. The CDR3, as DNA: TGCGCCAGCAATGAAGGCCGGGACAGGGGCCACGAGCAGTACTTC. This gives the protein CASNEGRDRGHEQYF.

V and J are TRBV15 and TRBJ2-7; D is possibly TRBD1 (5 bases). With 0 bases removed from V and 1 base from J, the gap between germline ends came to 10 bases. Germline V gives CDR1 LNHNV, CDR2 YYDKDF (reference sequence). This CDR3 is 15 amino acids long. The DNA for the CDR3 is TGTGCCACCAGCAGAGATGGGGCAGGGTCCTACGAGCAGTACTTC. Its translation is CATSRDGAGSYEQYF. Drawing the rest from reference TRBV15 and TRBJ2-7, the complete variable domain is DAMVIQNPRYQVTQFGKPVTLSCSQTLNHNVMYWYQQKSSQAPKLLFHYYDKDFNNEADTPDNFQSRRPNTSFCFLDIRSPGLGDTAMYLCATSRDGAGSYEQYFGPGTRLTVT.

The rearrangement uses TRBV7-9 and TRBJ2-7; 11 bases line up with TRBD1. The CDR3 consists of 17 residues. CDR1 and CDR2 (germline): SEHNR, FQNEAQ (reference sequence). V lost 5 bases and J lost 5; bases outside the gene matches: 14. The CDR3: CASSLPPGAGQGDEQYF. CDR3 DNA sequence: TGTGCCAGCAGCCTACCACCGGGTGCGGGACAGGGGGACGAGCAGTACTTC.

The chain has TRBV7-8 and TRBJ2-1, with TRBD1 as a possible D gene (6 bases). Germline assignment: CDR1 SGHVS and CDR2 FQNEAQ. The CDR3 totals 15 residues. V lost 0 bases to trimming and J lost 3 bases, with 9 bases between them. The CDR3 DNA follows: TGTGCCAGCAGCTTAGCACAGGGTTACTACAATGAGCAGTTCTTC. It codes for CASSLAQGYYNEQFF.

V and J are TRBV4-1 and TRBJ1-4; TRBD1 matches 7 bases. Per germline, CDR1 MGHRA and CDR2 YSYEKL. The CDR3 consists of 16 residues. V lost 3 bases, J lost 1 base, and 5 bases stayed unmatched. CDR3 protein: CASSHPTGETNEKLFF. In DNA form, the CDR3 reads TGCGCCAGCAGCCACCCTACAGGGGAAACTAATGAAAAACTGTTTTTT.

The CDR3 DNA is TGTGCCAGCAGTACCGGGGAAGGGGAAAAACTGTTTTTT. Its translation: CASSTGEGEKLFF. V and J are TRBV9 and TRBJ1-4; D gene unclear. Looked up from germline, CDR1 is SGDLS and CDR2 is YYNGEE. The CDR3 contains 13 residues. V was cut by 5 bases and J by 8 bases, with 13 bases left in between.

This chain uses TRBV19 with TRBJ2-2; perhaps TRBD1 as D (5 bases). This CDR3 contains 17 residues. With 5 bases removed from V and 0 bases from J, the gap between germline ends came to 16 bases. Germline loops: CDR1 LNHDA, CDR2 SQIVND (reference sequence). Here the CDR3 DNA reads TGTGCCAGTAGTCCGCGGACAAGAACTACGAACACCGGGGAGCTGTTTTTT. Its protein is CASSPRTRTTNTGELFF.

The rearrangement links TRBV4-3 to TRBJ2-5, with 13 positions matching TRBD2. The CDR3 covers 15 residues. Per the germline V gene, CDR1 is LGHNA and CDR2 is YSLEER. V lost 4 bases to trimming and J lost 5 bases; unmatched junction nucleotides: 4. The CDR3 loop reads CASSRTSGGAETQYF. CDR3 nucleotide sequence: TGCGCCAGCAGCCGCACTAGCGGGGGGGCGGAGACCCAGTACTTC.

This rearrangement joins TRBV29-1 to TRBJ2-1; possible D gene TRBD2, 6 bases. The V end was cut by 6 bases, the J end by 7 bases, with 22 bases between. This CDR3 comprises 15 residues. Germline CDR1 and CDR2: SQVTM and ANQGSEA. CDR3 in DNA: TGCAGCGTACCCCAATGGGGGACTTCGCAGAATGAGCAGTTCTTC. The encoded protein is CSVPQWGTSQNEQFF.

This clone was observed a single time. This chain links TRBV5-6 with TRBJ2-3; tentative D call: TRBD1 (6 bases). Germline values: CDR1 SGHDT, CDR2 YYEEEE. This CDR3 spans 14 amino acids. Between the trimmed V and J ends, which lost 1 base and 6 bases, there was a span of 12 bases. CDR3 nucleotides: TGTGCCAGCAGCTTGTGGTGGGGGCAGGATACGCAGTATTTT. Amino acid sequence: CASSLWWGQDTQYF. Looking up the rest from reference TRBV5-6 and TRBJ2-3 gives the full variable domain: DAGVTQSPTHLIKTRGQQVTLRCSPKSGHDTVSWYQQALGQGPQFIFQYYEEEERQRGNFPDRFSGHQFPNYSSELNVNALLLGDSALYLCASSLWWGQDTQYFGPGTRLTVL.

The rearrangement joins TRBV2 to TRBJ2-7; the D gene is possibly TRBD2 (6 bases). V was shortened by 3 bases and J by 1 base, with 7 bases between the two germline ends. The CDR3 consists of 13 residues. Germline CDR1 reads SNHLY; CDR2 reads FYNNEI. CDR3 DNA: TGTGCCAGCAGTGACGGGGGATCCTACGAGCAGTACTTC. It translates to CASSDGGSYEQYF.

The chain carries TRBV9 and TRBJ2-5; a possible D gene is TRBD2 (7 bases). CDR1 and CDR2 (germline): SGDLS, YYNGEE. Trimming took 0 bases from V and 5 from J, leaving 14 bases between them. This CDR3 spans 15 amino acids. Written as DNA, the CDR3 is TGTGCCAGCAGCGTAGCGGGGGGCCCTATGGAGACCCAGTACTTC. This translates into CASSVAGGPMETQYF.

This chain joins TRBV4-2 and TRBJ2-7; 9 bases map to TRBD2. The CDR3 is made up of 15 amino acids. With 1 base clipped from V and 4 bases from J, the junction kept 5 bases outside the gene matches. Germline V gene data show CDR1 as LGHNA and CDR2 as YNFKEQ. The CDR3 nucleotides read TGTGCCAGCAGCCAAGTACTAGCGGGCATGTACGAGCAGTACTTC. Its translation: CASSQVLAGMYEQYF.

The rearrangement links TRBV6-1 to TRBJ2-7, with D hard to call. Between the trimmed V and J ends, which lost 2 bases and 0 bases, there was a span of 5 bases. CDR1 MNHNS and CDR2 SASEGT come from the germline V gene. The CDR3 sequence is 13 residues long. CDR3 nucleotide sequence: TGTGCCAGCAGTGAAAACAGCTCCTACGAGCAGTACTTC. Residues: CASSENSSYEQYF.

The chain recombines TRBV27 with TRBJ1-3, with D possibly TRBD1 on 5 matching bases. Germline V gene sequence: CDR1 MNHEY, CDR2 SMNVEV (reference sequence). CDR3 length equals 19 residues. Trimming pared 6 bases from V and 0 bases from J, leaving 24 bases between. In DNA form, the CDR3 reads TGTGCCAGCAGCCCAACAAATCCCCTCGGGGGTGACTCTGGAAACACCATATATTTT. This codes for CASSPTNPLGGDSGNTIYF.